This TCR beta chain is from a study of early T cells in non-severe SARS-CoV-2 infection. Study-wide findings and caveats: Using VDJdb, the matching emphasized anti-spike CD8 responses while missing private and CD4 specificities.

Tagging with unique molecular identifiers was applied to individual cDNA molecules. One entry per CDR3 protein results from TCRdb running MiXCR on the 5' RACE reads. The data contain 60,000 to 90,000 distinct CDR3 sequences, roughly 9.4% of them singletons. Germline V CDR1 and CDR2: SGHRS, YFSETQ. The CDR3 has 14 residues. Trimming removed 4 bases from V and 4 bases from J, with 14 bases in between. Regarding this clonotype: The antigen remains unidentified.

The specimen sequenced was whole blood. This TCR came from an adult who was a healthcare worker with PCR-confirmed SARS-CoV-2 infection or an uninfected control (not recorded which). This chain joins TRBV5-1 and TRBJ1-1, with D unclear. CDR3 residues: CASSTRHPSTEAFF. The CDR3 nucleotides are TGCGCCAGCAGCACTAGACACCCGAGCACTGAAGCTTTCTTT.